This T cell receptor beta chain was identified during a study of T cells after somatic rescue of genetic block. Generated by immunoSEQ multiplex PCR, the TCRdb table keeps only in-frame clones and is missing some. The repertoire holds around 67,000 clones, with about 90% as singletons. This clone occurred once. Deletions cut 4 bases from V and 2 bases from J, with 10 bases between. This CDR3 spans 13 amino acids. Germline lookup yields CDR1 SGHDT and CDR2 YYEEEE. V is TRBV5-6 and J is TRBJ2-7, with D perhaps matching TRBD1 or TRBD2 (5 bases each). The receptor was isolated from a man aged 35 to 55. Sequencing input: peripheral blood mononuclear cells (PBMCs). The CDR3 DNA reads TGTGCCAGCAGCACCGGGACCACCTACGAGCAGTACTTC. Protein product: CASSTGTTYEQYF.